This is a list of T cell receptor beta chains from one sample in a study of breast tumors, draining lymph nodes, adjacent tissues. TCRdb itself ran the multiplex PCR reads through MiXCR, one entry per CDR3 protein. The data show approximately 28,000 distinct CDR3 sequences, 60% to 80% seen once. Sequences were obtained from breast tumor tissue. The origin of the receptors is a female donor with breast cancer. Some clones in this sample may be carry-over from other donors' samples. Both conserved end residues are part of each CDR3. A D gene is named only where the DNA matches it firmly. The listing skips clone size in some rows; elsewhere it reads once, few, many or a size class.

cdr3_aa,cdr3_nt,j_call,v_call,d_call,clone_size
CSVSSGTTNSPLHF,TGCAGCGTTTCCTCCGGGACTACTAATTCACCCCTCCACTTT,TRBJ1-6,TRBV29-1,-,-
CASSRTGGANNEQFF,TGTGCCAGCAGCAGGACAGGGGGCGCAAACAATGAGCAGTTCTTC,TRBJ2-1,TRBV25-1,TRBD1,-
CASSIQREETQYF,TGTGCCAGTAGTATTCAGCGGGAAGAGACCCAGTACTTC,TRBJ2-5,TRBV19,-,-
CASSTTGGLSEKLFF,TGTGCCAGCAGTACCACAGGGGGTCTAAGTGAAAAACTGTTTTTT,TRBJ1-4,TRBV12-3/TRBV12-4,TRBD1,-
CASSLNTGELFF,TGTGCCAGCAGTCTGAACACCGGGGAGCTGTTTTTT,TRBJ2-2,TRBV12-3/TRBV12-4,-,-
CATSDGTTSLAFF,TGTGCCACCAGTGACGGGACTACGAGCCTGGCTTTCTTT,TRBJ1-1,TRBV24-1,-,many
CASSLGLDRADSGYTF,TGCGCCAGCAGCTTGGGCCTCGACAGGGCGGACAGCGGCTACACCTTC,TRBJ1-2,TRBV5-1,TRBD1,-
CAWVSGHSTGELFF,TGTGCCTGGGTTTCGGGACACTCCACCGGGGAGCTGTTTTTT,TRBJ2-2,TRBV30,-,many
CASSPPGSTAADTQYF,TGTGCCAGCAGCCCCCCAGGTAGCACAGCCGCCGATACGCAGTATTTT,TRBJ2-3,TRBV7-9,-,once
CASSFYGENQPQHF,TGTGCCAGCAGTTTTTATGGGGAGAATCAGCCCCAGCATTTT,TRBJ1-5,TRBV27,-,many
CASSWTSGTSYEQYF,TGTGCCAGCAGTTGGACTAGCGGGACCTCTTACGAGCAGTACTTC,TRBJ2-7,TRBV2,TRBD2,-